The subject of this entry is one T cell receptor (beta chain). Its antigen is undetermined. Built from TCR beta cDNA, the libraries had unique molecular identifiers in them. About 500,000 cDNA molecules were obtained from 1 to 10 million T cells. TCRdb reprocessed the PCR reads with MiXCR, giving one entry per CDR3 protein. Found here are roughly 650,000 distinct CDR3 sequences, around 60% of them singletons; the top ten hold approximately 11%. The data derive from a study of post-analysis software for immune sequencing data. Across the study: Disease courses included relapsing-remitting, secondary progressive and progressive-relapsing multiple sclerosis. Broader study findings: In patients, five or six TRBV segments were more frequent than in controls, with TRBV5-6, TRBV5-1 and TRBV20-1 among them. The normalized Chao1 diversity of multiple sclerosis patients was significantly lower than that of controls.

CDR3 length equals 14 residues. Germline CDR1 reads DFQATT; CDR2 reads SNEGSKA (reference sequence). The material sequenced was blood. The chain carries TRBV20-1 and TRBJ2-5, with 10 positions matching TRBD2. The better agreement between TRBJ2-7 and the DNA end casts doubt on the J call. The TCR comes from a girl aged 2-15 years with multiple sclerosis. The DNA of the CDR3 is TGCAGTGCTGAGCGGACTAGCGGAATGTCCGAGCAGTACTTC. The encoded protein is CSAERTSGMSEQYF.